The T cell receptor beta chain under discussion was sequenced for a study of blood T cells in healthy people across ages. Germline loops: CDR1 SQVTM, CDR2 ANQGSEA. V lost 4 bases and J lost 7, with 20 bases in between. The CDR3 totals 14 residues. The second PCR ran about 6 to 11 cycles with a sample-barcoded 5' primer and J-beta primers. A template-switch adaptor that had 12 random nucleotides put a tag on each cDNA molecule. From the 5' RACE reads, TCRdb called clonotypes with MiXCR, one entry per CDR3 protein. The sample includes fewer than 700,000 distinct CDR3 sequences, roughly 48% of them seen just once.

The chain has TRBV29-1 and TRBJ2-7, with D possibly being TRBD2 (7 bases). The receptor was isolated from an older man in good health. Sequenced: blood. This CDR3 is CSVVLTPGGNEQYF. The CDR3 coding sequence is TGCAGCGTTGTGCTGACCCCGGGGGGCAATGAGCAGTACTTC.